This entry describes one TCR beta chain. Antigen specificity is unknown. J gave up 5 bases and V 6 bases, and 11 bases lay outside the gene matches. The CDR3 has 15 residues. Germline V gene sequence: CDR1 SGHRS, CDR2 YFSETQ. A second about 7 to 11 cycle PCR used barcoded and J-beta primers. TCRdb re-analysed the 5' RACE reads in MiXCR, keeping a single row per CDR3 protein. The table shows approximately 790,000 distinct CDR3 sequences, with less than 80% occurring only once. This sample is part of a study of blood T cells in healthy people across ages. Study findings and constraints: Compared with aged donors, long-lived donors showed fewer expanded clones, suggesting selection. Diversity figures derived from one million T cells were judged to underestimate the true value.

Isolation of PBMCs gave at least 7 million cells per sample. J is TRBJ2-4 and V is TRBV5-1; 7 nucleotides align to TRBD1. This TCR was recovered from a man aged 25 to 40 in good health. The sequenced sample consisted of blood. This chain's CDR3 is CASNSNPGQQNIQYF. The DNA for the CDR3 is TGCGCCAGCAACTCGAACCCGGGACAGCAAAACATTCAGTACTTC.